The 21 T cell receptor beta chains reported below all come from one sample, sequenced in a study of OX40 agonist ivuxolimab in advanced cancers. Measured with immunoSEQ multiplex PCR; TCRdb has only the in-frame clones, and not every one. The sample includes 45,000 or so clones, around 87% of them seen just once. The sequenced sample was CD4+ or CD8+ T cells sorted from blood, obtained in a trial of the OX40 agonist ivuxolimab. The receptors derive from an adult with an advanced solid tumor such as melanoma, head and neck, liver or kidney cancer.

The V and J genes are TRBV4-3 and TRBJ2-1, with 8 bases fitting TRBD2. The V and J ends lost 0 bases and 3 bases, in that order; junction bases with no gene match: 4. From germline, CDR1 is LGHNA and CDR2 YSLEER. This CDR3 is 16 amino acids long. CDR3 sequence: CASSQEPGGNYNEQFF. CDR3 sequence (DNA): TGCGCCAGCAGCCAAGAGCCGGGGGGGAACTACAATGAGCAGTTCTTC.

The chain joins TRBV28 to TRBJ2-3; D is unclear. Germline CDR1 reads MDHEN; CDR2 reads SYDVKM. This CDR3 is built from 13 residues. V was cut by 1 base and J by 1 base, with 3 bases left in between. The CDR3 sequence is CASSLSGTDTQYF. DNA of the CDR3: TGTGCCAGCAGTTTATCCGGCACAGATACGCAGTATTTT.

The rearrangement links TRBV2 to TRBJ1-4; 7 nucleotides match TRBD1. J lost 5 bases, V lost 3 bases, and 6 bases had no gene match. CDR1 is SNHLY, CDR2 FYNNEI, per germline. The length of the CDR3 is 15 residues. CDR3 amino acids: CASSDGGTVNEKLFF. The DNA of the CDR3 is TGTGCCAGCAGTGATGGCGGGACAGTAAATGAAAAACTGTTTTTT.

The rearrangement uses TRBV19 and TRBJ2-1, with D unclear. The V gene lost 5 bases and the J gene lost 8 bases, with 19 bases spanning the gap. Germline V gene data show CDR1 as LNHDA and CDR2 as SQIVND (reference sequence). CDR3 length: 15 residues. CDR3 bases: TGTGCCAGTAGTTCAGGACCAATCAAGGTCGATGAGCAGTTCTTC. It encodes CASSSGPIKVDEQFF.

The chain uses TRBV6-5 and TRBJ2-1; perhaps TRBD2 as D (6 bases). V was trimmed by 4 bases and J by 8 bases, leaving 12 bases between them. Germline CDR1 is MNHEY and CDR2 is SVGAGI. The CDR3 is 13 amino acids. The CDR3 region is CASSSLGGDEQFF. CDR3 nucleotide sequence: TGTGCCAGCAGTTCTCTGGGGGGAGATGAGCAGTTCTTC.

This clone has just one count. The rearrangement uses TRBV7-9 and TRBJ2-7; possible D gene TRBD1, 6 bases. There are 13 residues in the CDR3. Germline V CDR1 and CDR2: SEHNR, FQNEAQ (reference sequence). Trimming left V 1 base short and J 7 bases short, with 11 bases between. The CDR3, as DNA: TGTGCCAGCAGCTTAGACCAAGGGGGTGAGCAGTACTTC. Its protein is CASSLDQGGEQYF.

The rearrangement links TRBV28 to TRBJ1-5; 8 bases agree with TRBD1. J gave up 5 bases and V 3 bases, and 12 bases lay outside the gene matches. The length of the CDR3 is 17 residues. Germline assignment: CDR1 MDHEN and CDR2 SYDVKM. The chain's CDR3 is CASSFLAGTGDDQPQHF. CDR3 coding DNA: TGTGCCAGCAGTTTTCTGGCCGGGACAGGCGATGATCAGCCCCAGCATTTT.

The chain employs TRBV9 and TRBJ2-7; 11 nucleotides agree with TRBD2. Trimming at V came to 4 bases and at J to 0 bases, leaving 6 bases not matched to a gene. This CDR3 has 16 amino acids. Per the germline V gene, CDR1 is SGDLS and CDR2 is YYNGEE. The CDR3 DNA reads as TGTGCCAGCAGCCCGGAGACTAGCGGGGCCTCCTACGAGCAGTACTTC. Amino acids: CASSPETSGASYEQYF.

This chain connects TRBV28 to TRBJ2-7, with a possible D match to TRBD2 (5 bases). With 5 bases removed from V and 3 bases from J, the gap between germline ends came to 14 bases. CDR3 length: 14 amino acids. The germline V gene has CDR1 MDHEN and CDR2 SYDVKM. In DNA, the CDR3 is TGTGCCAGCAGTGCAGACTACCAAAACTACGAGCAGTACTTC. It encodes CASSADYQNYEQYF.

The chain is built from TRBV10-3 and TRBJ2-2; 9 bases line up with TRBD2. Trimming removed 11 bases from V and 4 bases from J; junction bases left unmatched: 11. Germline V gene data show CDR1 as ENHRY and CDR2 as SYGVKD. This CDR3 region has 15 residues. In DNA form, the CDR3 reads TGTGCCGTTTGGGCCGGGACTAGCCCCACCGGGGAGCTGTTTTTT. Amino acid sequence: CAVWAGTSPTGELFF.

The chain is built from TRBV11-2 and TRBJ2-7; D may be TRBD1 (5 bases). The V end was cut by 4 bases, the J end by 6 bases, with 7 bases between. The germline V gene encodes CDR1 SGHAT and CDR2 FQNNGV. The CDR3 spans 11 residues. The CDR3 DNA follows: TGTGCCAGCAGCTCTAGGGGCGAGCAGTACTTC. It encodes CASSSRGEQYF.

CDR3 in amino acids: CASSYSFQNTGELFF. CDR3 nucleotide sequence: TGTGCCAGCAGTTACTCTTTTCAAAACACCGGGGAGCTGTTTTTT. The chain links TRBV6-6 to TRBJ2-2; D is unclear. Germline CDR1 reads MNHNY; CDR2 reads SVGAGI (reference sequence). CDR3 length equals 15 residues. Trimming stripped 0 bases from V and 2 bases from J, with 7 bases between.

CDR3 region: CASSMGGTGALETEAFF. Written as DNA, the CDR3 is TGTGCCAGTAGTATGGGCGGGACAGGGGCTTTGGAAACTGAAGCTTTCTTT. The V call is TRBV19, the J call TRBJ1-1, with 10 bases fitting TRBD1. The germline V gene has CDR1 LNHDA and CDR2 SQIVND (reference sequence). The CDR3 has 17 residues. V lost 3 bases to trimming and J lost 5 bases; unmatched junction nucleotides: 12.

CDR3 protein: CASSPLGPPGPYEQYF. Here the CDR3 DNA reads TGTGCCAGCAGCCCCCTCGGGCCACCAGGCCCCTACGAGCAGTACTTC. V and J are TRBV9 and TRBJ2-7, with D unresolved. The CDR3 is 16 residues long. V gave up 4 bases and J gave up 2 bases, with 19 bases separating them. Germline loops: CDR1 SGDLS, CDR2 YYNGEE.

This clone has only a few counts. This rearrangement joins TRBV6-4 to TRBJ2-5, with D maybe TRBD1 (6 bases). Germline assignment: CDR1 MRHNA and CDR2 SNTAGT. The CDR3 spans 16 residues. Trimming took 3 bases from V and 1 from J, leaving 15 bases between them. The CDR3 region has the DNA TGTGCCAGCAGTGAGGAAGCTACAGGGAGCCAAGAGACCCAGTACTTC. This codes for CASSEEATGSQETQYF.

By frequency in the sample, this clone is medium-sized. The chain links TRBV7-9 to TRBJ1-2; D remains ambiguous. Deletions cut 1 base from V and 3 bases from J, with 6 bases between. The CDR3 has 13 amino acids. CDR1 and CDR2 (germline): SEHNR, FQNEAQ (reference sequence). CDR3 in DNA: TGTGCCAGCAGCTTAGTATCCTACTATGGCTACACCTTC. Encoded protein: CASSLVSYYGYTF.

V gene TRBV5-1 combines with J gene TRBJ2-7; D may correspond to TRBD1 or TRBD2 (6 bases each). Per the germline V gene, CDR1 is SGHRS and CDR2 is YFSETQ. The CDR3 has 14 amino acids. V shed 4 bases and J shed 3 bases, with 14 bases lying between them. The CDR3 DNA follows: TGCGCCAGCAGCCCGATCGGAGGGGGCTACGAGCAGTACTTC. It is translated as CASSPIGGGYEQYF.

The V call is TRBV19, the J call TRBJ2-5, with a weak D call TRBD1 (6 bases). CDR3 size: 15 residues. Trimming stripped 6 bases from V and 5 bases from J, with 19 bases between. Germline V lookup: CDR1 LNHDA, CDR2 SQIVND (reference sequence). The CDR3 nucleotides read TGTGCCAGTAGCACCATCAGGGGAAGAGTCGAGACCCAGTACTTC. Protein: CASSTIRGRVETQYF.

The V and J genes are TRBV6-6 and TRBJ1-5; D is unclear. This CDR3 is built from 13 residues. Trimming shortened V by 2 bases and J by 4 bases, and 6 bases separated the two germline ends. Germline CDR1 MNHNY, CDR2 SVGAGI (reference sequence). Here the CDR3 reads CASSYHINQPQHF. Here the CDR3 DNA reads TGTGCCAGCAGTTACCACATAAATCAGCCCCAGCATTTT.

The CDR3 spells CASSQYRSTGELFF. CDR3 bases: TGTGCCAGCAGCCAATATAGGTCCACCGGGGAGCTGTTTTTT. The chain links TRBV16 to TRBJ2-2; D call uncertain. Trimming took off 1 base at V and 4 bases at J, with 7 bases between the two ends. The V gene's germline CDR1 is KGHSY and CDR2 FQNENV. The CDR3 sequence is 14 residues long.

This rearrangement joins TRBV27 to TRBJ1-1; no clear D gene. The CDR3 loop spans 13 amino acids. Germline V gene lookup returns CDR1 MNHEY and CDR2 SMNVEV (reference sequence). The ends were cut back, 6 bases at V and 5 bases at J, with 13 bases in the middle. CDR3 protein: CASRTGRATEAFF. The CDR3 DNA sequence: TGTGCCAGCAGGACGGGGAGAGCGACTGAAGCTTTCTTT.